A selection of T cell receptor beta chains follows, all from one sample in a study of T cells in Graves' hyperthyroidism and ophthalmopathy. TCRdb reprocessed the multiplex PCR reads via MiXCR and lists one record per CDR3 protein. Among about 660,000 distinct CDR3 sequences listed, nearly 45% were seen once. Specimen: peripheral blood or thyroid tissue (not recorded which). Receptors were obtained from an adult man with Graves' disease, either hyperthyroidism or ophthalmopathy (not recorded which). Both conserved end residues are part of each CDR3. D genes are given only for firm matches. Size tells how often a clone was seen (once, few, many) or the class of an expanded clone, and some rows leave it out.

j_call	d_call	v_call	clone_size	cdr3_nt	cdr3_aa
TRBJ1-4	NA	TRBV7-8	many	TGTGCCAGCAGCTTAACCCTCGGGGAAAAACTGTTTTTT	CASSLTLGEKLFF
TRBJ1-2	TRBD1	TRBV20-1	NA	TGCAGTGCTAGAGATTGGGACAGGGGGCAATATGGCTACACCTTC	CSARDWDRGQYGYTF
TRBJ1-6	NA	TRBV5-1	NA	TGTGCCAGCAGCTTGCGGTTAGGCAATCAGCCCCTCCACTTT	CASSLRLGNQPLHF
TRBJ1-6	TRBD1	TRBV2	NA	TGTGCCAGCAGGAAGGGGACAGGGCGGACCCTTAATTCACCCCTCCACTTT	CASRKGTGRTLNSPLHF
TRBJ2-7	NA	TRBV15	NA	TGTGCCACCAGCAGACAAAAACAGGGCTACGAGCAGTACTTC	CATSRQKQGYEQYF
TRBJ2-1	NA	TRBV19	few	TGTGCCAGTAGTAGGGGGTTACCGGATGAGCAGTTCTTC	CASSRGLPDEQFF
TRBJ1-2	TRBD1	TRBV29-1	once	TGCAGCGCCCCACACCCGACAGGGCCGGGCAGCACCTTC	CSAPHPTGPGSTF
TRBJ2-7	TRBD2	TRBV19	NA	TGTGCCAGTAGTAAGGTCCTAGCGGCGTCCGAGCAGTACTTC	CASSKVLAASEQYF
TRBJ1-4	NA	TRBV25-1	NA	TGTGCCAGCAGCGCCACGACAGTTGTTAATGAAAAACTGTTTTTT	CASSATTVVNEKLFF
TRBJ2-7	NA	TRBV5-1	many	TGCGCCAGCAGCTTGCGGCAGGGTTACGAGCAGTACTTC	CASSLRQGYEQYF
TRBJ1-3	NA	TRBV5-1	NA	TGCGCCAGAAGACAACCCCGGGCCGACTCTGGAAACACCATATATTTT	CARRQPRADSGNTIYF
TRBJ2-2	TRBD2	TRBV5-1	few	TGCGCCAGCAGCTTGGCCGGTAGCGGGAGCGTCACCGGGGAGCTGTTTTTT	CASSLAGSGSVTGELFF
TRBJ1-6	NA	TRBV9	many	TGTGCCAGCAGCCGCCTGGATAATTCACCCCTCCACTTT	CASSRLDNSPLHF
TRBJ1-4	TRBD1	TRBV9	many	TGTGCCAGCAGCCCTTGGGACAGGGGAGAAAAACTGTTTTTT	CASSPWDRGEKLFF
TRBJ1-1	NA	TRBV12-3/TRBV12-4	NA	TGTGCCAGCAGTTGGGGTGTTAGGGGGGAAGCTTTCTTT	CASSWGVRGEAFF
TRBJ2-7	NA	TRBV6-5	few	TGTGCCAGCAGCTGGAGAGGGGATTCCTACGAGCAGTACTTC	CASSWRGDSYEQYF
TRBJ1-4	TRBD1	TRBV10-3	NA	TGTGCCATCAGTGGGACAGGGTCGTTCCTAGATGAAAAACTGTTTTTT	CAISGTGSFLDEKLFF
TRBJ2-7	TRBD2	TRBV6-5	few	TGTGCCAGCGGGAAGGTAGCGGGAGGGGCCCGGGAGCAGTACTTC	CASGKVAGGAREQYF
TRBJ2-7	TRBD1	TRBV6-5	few	TGTGCCAGCAGTTACGCCAGGGGGATCAACGAGCAGTACTTC	CASSYARGINEQYF
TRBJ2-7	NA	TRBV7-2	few	TGTGCCAGCAGCTTAGCCCCGGGGTTCACCTACGAGCAGTACTTC	CASSLAPGFTYEQYF
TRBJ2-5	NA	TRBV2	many	TGTGCCAGCACCGAGGGCGGGCGGACCCAGTACTTC	CASTEGGRTQYF
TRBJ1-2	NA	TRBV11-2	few	TGTGCCAGCAGCTTAGACGTCGGTAGTGGCTACACCTTC	CASSLDVGSGYTF